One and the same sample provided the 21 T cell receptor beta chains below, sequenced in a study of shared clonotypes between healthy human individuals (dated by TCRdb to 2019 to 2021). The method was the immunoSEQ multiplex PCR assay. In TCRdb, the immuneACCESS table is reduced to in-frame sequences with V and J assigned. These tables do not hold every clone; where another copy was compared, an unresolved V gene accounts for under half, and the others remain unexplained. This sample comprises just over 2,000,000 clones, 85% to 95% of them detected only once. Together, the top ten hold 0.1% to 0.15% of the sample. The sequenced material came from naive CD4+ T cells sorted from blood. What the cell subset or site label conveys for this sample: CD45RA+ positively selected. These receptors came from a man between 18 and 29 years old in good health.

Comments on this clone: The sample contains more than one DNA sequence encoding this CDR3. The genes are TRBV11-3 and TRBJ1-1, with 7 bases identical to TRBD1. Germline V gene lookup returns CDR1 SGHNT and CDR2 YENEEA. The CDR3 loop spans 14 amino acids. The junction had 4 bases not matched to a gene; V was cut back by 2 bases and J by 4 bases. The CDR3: CASSLQGEGTEAFF. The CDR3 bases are TGTGCCAGCAGCTTACAGGGGGAGGGCACTGAAGCTTTCTTT.

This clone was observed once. The CDR3 DNA follows: TGTGCCAGCAGCTATGGCCAAACTGAAGCTTTCTTT. Its protein product is CASSYGQTEAFF. V is TRBV7-9 and J is TRBJ1-1; D is uncertain. Trimming cost V 4 bases and J 5 bases, with 8 bases left between them. CDR1 is SEHNR and CDR2 is FQNEAQ in the germline V gene (reference sequence). CDR3 length equals 12 residues.

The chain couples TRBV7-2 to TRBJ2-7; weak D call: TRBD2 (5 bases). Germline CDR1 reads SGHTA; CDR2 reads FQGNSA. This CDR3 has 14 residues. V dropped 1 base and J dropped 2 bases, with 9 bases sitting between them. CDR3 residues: CASSLGRLTYEQYF. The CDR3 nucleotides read TGTGCCAGCAGCTTAGGCAGACTAACCTACGAGCAGTACTTC.

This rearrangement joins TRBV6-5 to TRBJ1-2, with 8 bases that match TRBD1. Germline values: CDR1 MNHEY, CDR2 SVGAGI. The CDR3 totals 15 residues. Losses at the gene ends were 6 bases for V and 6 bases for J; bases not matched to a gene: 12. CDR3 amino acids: CASSRPGTGGDGYTF. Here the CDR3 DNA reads TGTGCCAGCAGCCGACCAGGGACAGGCGGGGATGGCTACACCTTC.

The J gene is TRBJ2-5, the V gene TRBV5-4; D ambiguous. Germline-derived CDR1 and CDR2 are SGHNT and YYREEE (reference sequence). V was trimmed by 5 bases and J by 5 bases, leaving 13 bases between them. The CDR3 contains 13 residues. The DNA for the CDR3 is TGTGCCAGCAGTCTCCAACGGACGGAGACCCAGTACTTC. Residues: CASSLQRTETQYF.

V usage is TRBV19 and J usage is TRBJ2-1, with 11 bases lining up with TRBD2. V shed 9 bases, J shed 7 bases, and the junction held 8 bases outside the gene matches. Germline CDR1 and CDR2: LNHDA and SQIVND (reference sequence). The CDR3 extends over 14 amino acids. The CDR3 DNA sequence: TGTGCCAGCAAGACTAGCGGGGACATTAATGAGCAGTTCTTC. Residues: CASKTSGDINEQFF.

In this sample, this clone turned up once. The CDR3 nucleotides read TGTGCCAGCAAGGACAGGCCAGGCGGGGATTCACCCCTCCACTTT. It yields the protein CASKDRPGGDSPLHF. This rearrangement joins TRBV2 to TRBJ1-6, with 7 bases fitting TRBD1. From germline, CDR1 is SNHLY and CDR2 FYNNEI. The CDR3 covers 15 residues. J gave up 8 bases and V 7 bases, and 11 bases lay outside the gene matches.

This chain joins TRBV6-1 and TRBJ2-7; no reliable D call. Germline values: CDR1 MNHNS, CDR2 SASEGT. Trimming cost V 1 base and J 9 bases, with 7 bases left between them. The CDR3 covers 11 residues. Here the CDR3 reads CASSEEWGQYF. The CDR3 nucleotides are TGTGCCAGCAGTGAAGAGTGGGGGCAGTACTTC.

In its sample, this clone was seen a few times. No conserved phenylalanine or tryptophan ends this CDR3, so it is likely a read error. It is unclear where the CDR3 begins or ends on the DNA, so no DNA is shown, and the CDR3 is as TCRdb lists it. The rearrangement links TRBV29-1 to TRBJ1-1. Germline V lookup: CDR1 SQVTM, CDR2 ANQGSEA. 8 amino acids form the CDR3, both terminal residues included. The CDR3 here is CSVDSSGI.

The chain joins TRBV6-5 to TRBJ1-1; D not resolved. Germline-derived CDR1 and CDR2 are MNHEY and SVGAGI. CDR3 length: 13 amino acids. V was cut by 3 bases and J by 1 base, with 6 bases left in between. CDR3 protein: CASSYWENTEAFF. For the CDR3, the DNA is TGTGCCAGCAGTTATTGGGAGAACACTGAAGCTTTCTTT.

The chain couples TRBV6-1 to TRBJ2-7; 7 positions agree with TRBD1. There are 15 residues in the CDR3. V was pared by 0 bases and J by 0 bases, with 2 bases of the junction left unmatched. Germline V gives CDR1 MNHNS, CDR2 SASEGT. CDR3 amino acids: CASSEARGYSYEQYF. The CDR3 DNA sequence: TGTGCCAGCAGTGAAGCCAGGGGGTACTCCTACGAGCAGTACTTC.

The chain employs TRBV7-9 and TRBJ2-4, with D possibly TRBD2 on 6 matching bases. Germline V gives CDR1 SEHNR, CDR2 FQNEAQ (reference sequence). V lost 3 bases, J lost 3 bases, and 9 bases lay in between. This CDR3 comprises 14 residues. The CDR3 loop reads CASSFTGLKNIQYF. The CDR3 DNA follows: TGTGCCAGCAGCTTCACGGGACTCAAAAACATTCAGTACTTC.

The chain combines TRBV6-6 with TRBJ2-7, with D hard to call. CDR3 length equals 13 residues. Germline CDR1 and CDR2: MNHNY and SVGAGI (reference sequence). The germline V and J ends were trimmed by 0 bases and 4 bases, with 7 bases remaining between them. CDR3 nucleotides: TGTGCCAGCAGTTACTCGTGGCTATACGAGCAGTACTTC. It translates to CASSYSWLYEQYF.

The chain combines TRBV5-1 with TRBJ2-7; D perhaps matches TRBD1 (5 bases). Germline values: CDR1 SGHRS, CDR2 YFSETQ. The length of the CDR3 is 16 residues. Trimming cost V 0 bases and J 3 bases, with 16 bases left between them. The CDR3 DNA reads TGCGCCAGCAGCTTGGCCCAGGGATATCAACTCTACGAGCAGTACTTC. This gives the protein CASSLAQGYQLYEQYF.

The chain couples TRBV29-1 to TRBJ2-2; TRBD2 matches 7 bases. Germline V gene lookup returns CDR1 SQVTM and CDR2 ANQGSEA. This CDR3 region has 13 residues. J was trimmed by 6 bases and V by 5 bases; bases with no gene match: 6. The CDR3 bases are TGCAGCGTTTATTTAGCGGGTGCCGGGGAGCTGTTTTTT. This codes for CSVYLAGAGELFF.

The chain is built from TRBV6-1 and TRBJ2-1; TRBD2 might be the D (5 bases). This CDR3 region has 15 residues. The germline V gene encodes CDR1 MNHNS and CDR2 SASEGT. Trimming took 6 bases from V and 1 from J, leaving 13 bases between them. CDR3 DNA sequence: TGTGCCAGCAGGAGGGATCTTGGATCCTACAATGAGCAGTTCTTC. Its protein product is CASRRDLGSYNEQFF.

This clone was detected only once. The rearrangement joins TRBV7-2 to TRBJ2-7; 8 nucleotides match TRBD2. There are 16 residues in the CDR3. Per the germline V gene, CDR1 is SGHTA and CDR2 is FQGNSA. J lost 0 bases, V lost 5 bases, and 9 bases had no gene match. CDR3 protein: CASSLVAGGASYEQYF. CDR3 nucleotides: TGTGCCAGCAGCCTCGTCGCGGGAGGCGCCTCCTACGAGCAGTACTTC.

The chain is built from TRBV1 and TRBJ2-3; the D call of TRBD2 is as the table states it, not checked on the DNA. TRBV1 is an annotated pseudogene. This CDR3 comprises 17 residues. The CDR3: CTSSQRTSGTSTDTQYF. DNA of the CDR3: TGCACCAGCAGCCAAAGGACTAGCGGGACTAGCACAGATACGCAGTATTTT.

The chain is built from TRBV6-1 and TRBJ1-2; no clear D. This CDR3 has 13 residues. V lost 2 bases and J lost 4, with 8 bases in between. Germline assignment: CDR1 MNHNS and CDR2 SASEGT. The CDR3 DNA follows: TGTGCCAGCAGTGAATCGGGGATCTATGGCTACACCTTC. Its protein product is CASSESGIYGYTF.

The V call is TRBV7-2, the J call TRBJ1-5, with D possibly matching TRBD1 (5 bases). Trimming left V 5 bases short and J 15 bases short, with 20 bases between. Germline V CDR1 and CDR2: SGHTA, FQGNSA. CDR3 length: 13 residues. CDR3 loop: CASSTQGTATPHF. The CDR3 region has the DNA TGTGCCAGCAGCACACAAGGGACGGCAACACCGCATTTT.

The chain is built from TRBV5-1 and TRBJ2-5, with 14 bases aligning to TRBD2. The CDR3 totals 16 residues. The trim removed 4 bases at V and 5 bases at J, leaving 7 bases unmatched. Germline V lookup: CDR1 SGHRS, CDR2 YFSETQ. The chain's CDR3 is CASSVGLAGAWETQYF. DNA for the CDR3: TGCGCCAGCAGCGTGGGACTAGCGGGAGCTTGGGAGACCCAGTACTTC.